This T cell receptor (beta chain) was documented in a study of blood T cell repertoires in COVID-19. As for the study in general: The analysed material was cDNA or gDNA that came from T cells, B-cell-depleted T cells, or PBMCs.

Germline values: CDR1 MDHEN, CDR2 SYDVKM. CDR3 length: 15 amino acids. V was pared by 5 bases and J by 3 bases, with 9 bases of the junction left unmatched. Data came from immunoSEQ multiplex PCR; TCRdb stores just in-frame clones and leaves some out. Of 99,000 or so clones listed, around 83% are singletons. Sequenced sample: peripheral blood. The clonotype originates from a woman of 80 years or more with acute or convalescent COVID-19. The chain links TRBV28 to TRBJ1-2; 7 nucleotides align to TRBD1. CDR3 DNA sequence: TGTGCCAGCAGTCGCAGGGGGGCAACATACTATGGCTACACCTTC. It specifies CASSRRGATYYGYTF.